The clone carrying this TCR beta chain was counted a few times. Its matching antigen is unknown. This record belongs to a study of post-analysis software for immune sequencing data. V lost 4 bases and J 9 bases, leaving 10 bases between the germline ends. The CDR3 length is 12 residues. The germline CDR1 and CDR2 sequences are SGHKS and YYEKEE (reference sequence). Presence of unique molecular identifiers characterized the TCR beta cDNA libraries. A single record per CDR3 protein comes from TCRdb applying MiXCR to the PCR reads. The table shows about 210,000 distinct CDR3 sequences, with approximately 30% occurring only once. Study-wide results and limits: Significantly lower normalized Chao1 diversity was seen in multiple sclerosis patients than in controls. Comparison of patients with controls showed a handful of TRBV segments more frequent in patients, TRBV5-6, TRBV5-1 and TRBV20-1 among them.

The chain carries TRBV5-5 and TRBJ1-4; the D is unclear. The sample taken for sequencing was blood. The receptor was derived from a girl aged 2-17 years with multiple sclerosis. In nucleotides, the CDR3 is TGTGCCAGCAGCCGGGGAGGGAAAAAACTGTTTTTT. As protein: CASSRGGKKLFF.